This T cell receptor (beta chain) was retrieved from a study of T cell responses to AZD1222 COVID-19 vaccine. Study details: Pooled samples include second doses given at about 4 or 12 weeks.

Study findings and constraints: Baseline testing showed seropositivity in only six AZD1222 recipients.

Method: immunoSEQ multiplex PCR; TCRdb's copy keeps in-frame clones and lacks some. The table includes some 83,000 clones, roughly 82% detected once. This CDR3 has 16 amino acids. The V end was cut by 2 bases, the J end by 7 bases, with 18 bases between. The germline gives CDR1 MNHEY, CDR2 SMNVEV (reference sequence). This clone was detected a few times. Its antigen is currently unknown. Source: peripheral blood, taken on day 0 of AZD1222 vaccination. This clonotype was obtained from an adult in good health. V and J are TRBV27 and TRBJ2-1; either TRBD1 or TRBD2 may supply D (6 bases each). CDR3 nucleotides: TGTGCCAGCAGTTTAGGCTCCCCGGACAGCGGGAATGAGCAGTTCTTC. Protein sequence: CASSLGSPDSGNEQFF.